The 27 T cell receptor beta chains presented below share a single source sample, sequenced in a study of T cell responses to AZD1222 COVID-19 vaccine. Some clones are missing from TCRdb's copy, which holds only in-frame ones; the method was immunoSEQ multiplex PCR. The table has 110,000 to 150,000 clones, just over 90% seen once; the top ten hold 9.1%. The sample consisted of peripheral blood, taken on day 0 of AZD1222 vaccination. The receptor set was obtained from an adult in good health.

This rearrangement joins TRBV6-5 to TRBJ2-1; possible D gene TRBD2, 6 bases. Trimming shortened V by 7 bases and J by 3 bases, and 10 bases separated the two germline ends. The CDR3 consists of 13 residues. Germline values: CDR1 MNHEY, CDR2 SVGAGI. DNA for the CDR3: TGTGCCAGCACCCCGGACTACTACAATGAGCAGTTCTTC. As protein: CASTPDYYNEQFF.

The chain couples TRBV3-1 (or the pseudogene TRBV3-2) to TRBJ1-1; tentatively, D is TRBD1 (5 bases). Germline V gives CDR1 LGHDT, CDR2 YNNKEL (reference sequence). The length of the CDR3 is 14 residues. V dropped 4 bases and J dropped 1 base, with 10 bases sitting between them. CDR3 residues: CASSPRVRNTEAFF. The DNA of the CDR3 is TGTGCCAGCAGCCCCAGGGTAAGGAACACTGAAGCTTTCTTT.

The rearrangement links TRBV3-1 (or the pseudogene TRBV3-2) to TRBJ1-4; 8 nucleotides line up with TRBD1. CDR1 and CDR2 (germline): LGHDT, YNNKEL (reference sequence). The CDR3 has 15 residues. With V trimmed by 4 bases and J by 5 bases, 6 bases remained unmatched. This CDR3 is CASSPLDRENEKLFF. In DNA, the CDR3 is TGTGCCAGCAGCCCCTTGGACAGGGAAAATGAAAAACTGTTTTTT.

The CDR3 DNA reads as TGTGCCAGCTCACCTATTCAAGGACAGGGGGCTTCTGGCTATGGCTACACCTTC. Amino acids: CASSPIQGQGASGYGYTF. The V call is TRBV18, the J call TRBJ1-2; 11 bases agree with TRBD1. Per the germline V gene, CDR1 is KGHSH and CDR2 is LQKENI. Trimming at V came to 3 bases and at J to 4 bases, leaving 13 bases not matched to a gene. The CDR3 is 18 residues long.

The rearrangement uses TRBV5-1 and TRBJ2-1; 14 bases are a match to TRBD2. The V and J ends lost 4 bases and 6 bases, in that order; junction bases with no gene match: 9. This CDR3 spans 17 amino acids. In germline, CDR1 is SGHRS, CDR2 YFSETQ. CDR3 loop: CASSPDQTSGGVNEQFF. The CDR3 DNA is TGCGCCAGCAGCCCCGACCAGACTAGCGGGGGGGTCAATGAGCAGTTCTTC.

This clone was seen a single time. This chain links TRBV19 with TRBJ1-3, with D uncertain. V lost 7 bases and J lost 1, with 5 bases in between. The CDR3 totals 12 residues. CDR1 is LNHDA and CDR2 is SQIVND in the germline V gene (reference sequence). CDR3 in amino acids: CASTPSGNTIYF. The DNA for the CDR3 is TGTGCCAGTACCCCTTCTGGAAACACCATATATTTT. Using reference TRBV19 and TRBJ1-3 for the parts outside the CDR3, the full variable domain is DGGITQSPKYLFRKEGQNVTLSCEQNLNHDAMYWYRQDPGQGLRLIYYSQIVNDFQKGDIAEGYSVSREKKESFPLTVTSAQKNPTAFYLCASTPSGNTIYFGEGSWLTVV.

V is TRBV27 and J is TRBJ2-3; 9 bases map to TRBD1. CDR3 length: 15 amino acids. The J segment lost 4 bases and the V segment lost 5 bases, leaving 7 bases of the junction unmatched. Germline V lookup: CDR1 MNHEY, CDR2 SMNVEV (reference sequence). The CDR3 DNA reads TGTGCCAGCAGTCCGACAGGGGGAGAGGCAGATACGCAGTATTTT. Translating it yields CASSPTGGEADTQYF.

This chain connects TRBV4-1 to TRBJ2-1; a weak D match, TRBD1 (5 bases). Germline V gene sequence: CDR1 MGHRA, CDR2 YSYEKL. The CDR3 sequence is 15 residues long. V was shortened by 4 bases and J by 0 bases, with 10 bases between the two germline ends. CDR3 sequence reads: CASSLYRNSYNEQFF. CDR3 coding DNA: TGCGCCAGCAGCCTTTACAGGAACTCCTACAATGAGCAGTTCTTC.

The chain combines TRBV19 with TRBJ1-1; D uncertain. This CDR3 spans 13 amino acids. V was pared by 7 bases and J by 0 bases, with 9 bases between. CDR1 is LNHDA and CDR2 is SQIVND in the germline V gene (reference sequence). The CDR3 protein is CASTEFMNTEAFF. CDR3 nucleotide sequence: TGTGCCAGTACCGAGTTCATGAACACTGAAGCTTTCTTT.

The chain joins TRBV5-1 to TRBJ1-2; 7 bases agree with TRBD1. The junction had 9 bases not matched to a gene; V was cut back by 2 bases and J by 2 bases. The CDR3 loop spans 16 amino acids. Germline CDR1 is SGHRS and CDR2 is YFSETQ. The CDR3 region has the DNA TGCGCCAGCAGCTTTGGGGGGACAGATGGAAACTATGGCTACACCTTC. Translating it yields CASSFGGTDGNYGYTF.

The V gene is TRBV11-3, the J gene TRBJ2-3, with D perhaps matching TRBD2 (5 bases). Germline assignment: CDR1 SGHNT and CDR2 YENEEA. V was cut by 2 bases and J by 3 bases, with 18 bases left in between. This CDR3 contains 17 residues. CDR3 amino acids: CASSLKEDRLWTDTQYF. The CDR3, as DNA: TGTGCCAGCAGCTTAAAGGAGGATCGCCTTTGGACAGATACGCAGTATTTT.

This chain joins TRBV9 and TRBJ1-2, with a possible D match to TRBD1 (5 bases). This CDR3 region has 13 residues. Per the germline V gene, CDR1 is SGDLS and CDR2 is YYNGEE. Trimming shortened V by 0 bases and J by 6 bases, and 9 bases separated the two germline ends. The chain's CDR3 is CASSVEGFHGYTF. CDR3 in DNA: TGTGCCAGCAGCGTAGAGGGGTTCCATGGCTACACCTTC.

This sequence joins TRBV7-9 and TRBJ1-2; D is unresolved. This CDR3 contains 12 residues. CDR1 SEHNR and CDR2 FQNEAQ come from the germline V gene (reference sequence). V lost 8 bases and J 8 bases, leaving 15 bases between the germline ends. The CDR3 DNA reads TGTGCCAGCTTAGGTCCCGTCAGAGGCTACACCTTC. Its translation is CASLGPVRGYTF. Together with reference TRBV7-9 and TRBJ1-2, the CDR3 gives the full variable domain: DTGVSQNPRHKITKRGQNVTFRCDPISEHNRLYWYRQTLGQGPEFLTYFQNEAQLEKSRLLSDRFSAERPKGSFSTLEIQRTEQGDSAMYLCASLGPVRGYTFGSGTRLTVV.

This clone appeared a few times. V is TRBV19 and J is TRBJ1-5; TRBD1 matches at 10 bases. From germline, CDR1 is LNHDA and CDR2 SQIVND (reference sequence). The J segment lost 9 bases and the V segment lost 9 bases, leaving 8 bases of the junction unmatched. The CDR3 has 13 residues. Here the CDR3 DNA reads TGTGCCAGCTGGGACAGGGGTCCAGGGCCCCAGCATTTT. Its protein is CASWDRGPGPQHF. The whole variable domain, filled in from reference TRBV19 and TRBJ1-5, reads DGGITQSPKYLFRKEGQNVTLSCEQNLNHDAMYWYRQDPGQGLRLIYYSQIVNDFQKGDIAEGYSVSREKKESFPLTVTSAQKNPTAFYLCASWDRGPGPQHFGDGTRLSIL.

This chain joins TRBV5-1 and TRBJ2-3, with 8 bases lining up with TRBD2. The trim removed 4 bases at V and 0 bases at J, leaving 10 bases unmatched. The CDR3 is made up of 17 amino acids. The germline CDR1 and CDR2 sequences are SGHRS and YFSETQ. CDR3 residues: CASSVDGAGVSTDTQYF. The DNA of the CDR3 is TGCGCCAGCAGCGTCGATGGAGCGGGGGTAAGCACAGATACGCAGTATTTT.

J is TRBJ2-1 and V is TRBV2; 7 bases map to TRBD1. This CDR3 has 15 amino acids. Germline CDR1 and CDR2: SNHLY and FYNNEI. V lost 1 base to trimming and J lost 7 bases; unmatched junction nucleotides: 7. DNA of the CDR3: TGTGCCAGCAGTGAAGAATCGGGACAGTCGAATGAGCAGTTCTTC. Translated: CASSEESGQSNEQFF. The full variable domain, rest sourced from reference TRBV2 and TRBJ2-1, is EPEVTQTPSHQVTQMGQEVILRCVPISNHLYFYWYRQILGQKVEFLVSFYNNEISEKSEIFDDQFSVERPDGSNFTLKIRSTKLEDSAMYFCASSEESGQSNEQFFGPGTRLTVL.

The chain carries TRBV6-5 and TRBJ1-1; TRBD1 is a possible D gene (6 bases). Per germline, CDR1 MNHEY and CDR2 SVGAGI. The CDR3 totals 15 residues. Trimming shortened V by 2 bases and J by 6 bases, and 16 bases separated the two germline ends. CDR3: CASSYEAGVFAEAFF. As DNA, the CDR3 is TGTGCCAGCAGTTACGAAGCAGGGGTTTTCGCTGAAGCTTTCTTT.

The chain joins TRBV29-1 to TRBJ2-7; D is perhaps TRBD1 or TRBD2 (6 bases each). CDR1 and CDR2 (germline): SQVTM, ANQGSEA. V lost 4 bases, J lost 4 bases, and 14 bases lay in between. The CDR3 covers 13 residues. CDR3 sequence reads: CSVAGARGYEQYF. The CDR3 DNA follows: TGCAGCGTTGCGGGGGCTCGGGGATACGAGCAGTACTTC.

The rearrangement joins TRBV7-9 to TRBJ2-3, with D possibly TRBD2 on 6 matching bases. The CDR3 is made up of 14 amino acids. Trimming took off 1 base at V and 6 bases at J, with 11 bases between the two ends. The germline gives CDR1 SEHNR, CDR2 FQNEAQ (reference sequence). Here the CDR3 DNA reads TGTGCCAGCAGCTTAGGTAGGGCGGGGGATACGCAGTATTTT. It specifies CASSLGRAGDTQYF.

The chain links TRBV6-1 to TRBJ2-1, with D maybe TRBD2 (5 bases). Trimming removed 1 base at V and 9 bases at J, with 16 bases between. CDR1 and CDR2 (germline): MNHNS, SASEGT. The CDR3 runs to 15 residues. CDR3 protein: CASSEEVASPGEQFF. The CDR3, as DNA: TGTGCCAGCAGTGAAGAGGTTGCTAGCCCGGGTGAGCAGTTCTTC.

The V call is TRBV11-1, the J call TRBJ1-5; 7 bases agree with TRBD1. V lost 3 bases to trimming and J lost 6 bases; unmatched junction nucleotides: 8. This CDR3 region has 15 residues. Germline V lookup: CDR1 SGHAT, CDR2 FQDESV (reference sequence). For the CDR3, the DNA is TGTGCCAGCAGCTTGGGACGGACAGGAGGTCAGCCCCAGCATTTT. Protein sequence: CASSLGRTGGQPQHF. The full variable domain, with the rest looked up from reference TRBV11-1 and TRBJ1-5, is EAEVAQSPRYKITEKSQAVAFWCDPISGHATLYWYRQILGQGPELLVQFQDESVVDDSQLPKDRFSAERLKGVDSTLKIQPAELGDSAMYLCASSLGRTGGQPQHFGDGTRLSIL.

The chain has TRBV19 and TRBJ1-1; 9 nucleotides line up with TRBD1. Germline-derived CDR1 and CDR2 are LNHDA and SQIVND (reference sequence). The length of the CDR3 is 16 residues. With 6 bases clipped from V and 0 bases from J, the junction kept 8 bases outside the gene matches. DNA for the CDR3: TGTGCCAGTAGCCCCGGGACAGGGTTTATGAACACTGAAGCTTTCTTT. This translates into CASSPGTGFMNTEAFF.

The table lists this clone with a count of one. This sequence joins TRBV5-6 and TRBJ2-5, with 7 bases matching TRBD1. Germline V gives CDR1 SGHDT, CDR2 YYEEEE. The ends lost 3 bases at V and 0 bases at J; junction bases unmatched: 8. The CDR3 has 16 residues. The CDR3 DNA follows: TGTGCCAGCAGCTGGGGGACAGCCCTATACCAAGAGACCCAGTACTTC. This codes for CASSWGTALYQETQYF.

This clone was observed once. The chain has TRBV12-3 or TRBV12-4 and TRBJ1-5; D gene ambiguous. With 4 bases removed from V and 6 bases from J, the gap between germline ends came to 7 bases. The CDR3 runs to 12 residues. As DNA, the CDR3 is TGTGCCAGCAGTTCGATGGCTCAGCCCCAGCATTTT. This gives the protein CASSSMAQPQHF.

The CDR3 coding sequence is TGTGCCAGTAGTATCGAGATCTCTGGAAACACCATATATTTT. This gives the protein CASSIEISGNTIYF. The chain combines TRBV19 with TRBJ1-3; D uncertain. V was pared by 3 bases and J by 0 bases, with 6 bases between. From germline, CDR1 is LNHDA and CDR2 SQIVND (reference sequence). This CDR3 is built from 14 residues.

The V gene is TRBV10-3, the J gene TRBJ1-1; D ambiguous. Trimming shortened V by 2 bases and J by 2 bases, and 6 bases separated the two germline ends. The CDR3 length is 13 residues. CDR1 ENHRY and CDR2 SYGVKD come from the germline V gene. CDR3 in DNA: TGTGCCATCAGTGAGACAGTAAACACTGAAGCTTTCTTT. This translates into CAISETVNTEAFF.

The chain links TRBV19 to TRBJ1-5; D is uncertain. V was pared by 3 bases and J by 11 bases, with 14 bases between. The CDR3 length is 13 residues. CDR1 and CDR2 (germline): LNHDA, SQIVND (reference sequence). The CDR3 is CASSMGGPRAQHF. Written as DNA, the CDR3 is TGTGCCAGTAGTATGGGAGGGCCGAGGGCCCAGCATTTT. The full variable domain, completed using reference TRBV19 and TRBJ1-5, is DGGITQSPKYLFRKEGQNVTLSCEQNLNHDAMYWYRQDPGQGLRLIYYSQIVNDFQKGDIAEGYSVSREKKESFPLTVTSAQKNPTAFYLCASSMGGPRAQHFGDGTRLSIL.